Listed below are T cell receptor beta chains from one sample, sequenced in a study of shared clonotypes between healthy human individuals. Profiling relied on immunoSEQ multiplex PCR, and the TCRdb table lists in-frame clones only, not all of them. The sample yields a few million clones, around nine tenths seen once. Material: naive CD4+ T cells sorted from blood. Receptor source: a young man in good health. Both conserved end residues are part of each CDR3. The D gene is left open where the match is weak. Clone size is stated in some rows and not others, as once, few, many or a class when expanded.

DNA: TGTGCCTGGAGCGCGTCCCCCCCGCGGGGGGGCAATGAGCAGTTCTTC
CDR3: CAWSASPPRGGNEQFF
D: TRBD2
V: TRBV30
size: -
J: TRBJ2-1

DNA: TGTGCCAGCAGCCCCCCGGACAGGGTTAATGAAAAACTGTTTTTT
CDR3: CASSPPDRVNEKLFF
D: TRBD1
V: TRBV11-2
size: -
J: TRBJ1-4

DNA: TGTGCCAGCAGCGTGACTGGGGTGGGAGAGCAGTACTTC
CDR3: CASSVTGVGEQYF
D: -
V: TRBV9
size: -
J: TRBJ2-7

DNA: TGTGCCAGCAGCTTGGCCGGGAACTATGGCTACACCTTC
CDR3: CASSLAGNYGYTF
D: -
V: TRBV5-6
size: -
J: TRBJ1-2

DNA: TGTGCCATCAGTGAGTCGACTTCTCAGACGGGACAGTACTTC
CDR3: CAISESTSQTGQYF
D: -
V: TRBV10-3
size: -
J: TRBJ2-5

DNA: TGTGCCTGGGGACTATCCGTGGAGACCCAGTACTTC
CDR3: CAWGLSVETQYF
D: -
V: TRBV30
size: -
J: TRBJ2-5

DNA: TGTGCCAGCACCTCCCCCACTGCTAACTATGGCTACACCTTC
CDR3: CASTSPTANYGYTF
D: -
V: TRBV28
size: -
J: TRBJ1-2

DNA: TGCGCCAGCAGCCAAGATCAGGGGTGGACAGATACGCAGTATTTT
CDR3: CASSQDQGWTDTQYF
D: -
V: TRBV4-3
size: -
J: TRBJ2-3

DNA: TGTGCCAGCAGTTACGGGGGACCTACCAATTCACCCCTCCACTTT
CDR3: CASSYGGPTNSPLHF
D: -
V: TRBV6-5
size: -
J: TRBJ1-6

DNA: TGTGCCAGCAGCCCGGGACTAGCGGAGGGACCCCCCTTGGATACGCAGTATTTT
CDR3: CASSPGLAEGPPLDTQYF
D: TRBD2
V: TRBV11-2
size: -
J: TRBJ2-3

DNA: TGCGCCACCAGCAGACTAGCGGGGACAGATACGCAGTATTTT
CDR3: CATSRLAGTDTQYF
D: TRBD2
V: TRBV10-2
size: -
J: TRBJ2-3

DNA: TGTGCCATCAGGTCGGGGGGGATGAGCTCCTACGAGCAGTACTTC
CDR3: CAIRSGGMSSYEQYF
D: TRBD2
V: TRBV10-3
size: -
J: TRBJ2-7

DNA: TGTGCCAGCAGGCCTAGCGGGGGGACCTACGAGCAGTACTTC
CDR3: CASRPSGGTYEQYF
D: TRBD2
V: TRBV28
size: -
J: TRBJ2-7

DNA: TGTGCCAGCAGCTTGGGGGGTAGCGGGATGGAAGAGACCCAGTACTTC
CDR3: CASSLGGSGMEETQYF
D: TRBD2
V: TRBV5-4
size: -
J: TRBJ2-5

DNA: TGTGCCAGCAGCTTAAGACAGGAATCCGAGCAGTACTTC
CDR3: CASSLRQESEQYF
D: -
V: TRBV7-2
size: -
J: TRBJ2-7

DNA: TGTGCCAGCAGTGAATATTATCAGACACTCGGGGACGAGCAGTACTTC
CDR3: CASSEYYQTLGDEQYF
D: -
V: TRBV25-1
size: -
J: TRBJ2-7

DNA: TGTGCCAGCAGCTTGGTAGGGAGTGGCTACACCTTC
CDR3: CASSLVGSGYTF
D: -
V: TRBV5-6
size: -
J: TRBJ1-2

DNA: TGTGCCAGCTCTACCCGGGGGGCGCTACGCAATGAGCAGTTCTTC
CDR3: CASSTRGALRNEQFF
D: -
V: TRBV7-6
size: once
J: TRBJ2-1

DNA: TGTGCCAGCAGCTTAGTTAGAACGAACACCGGGGAGCTGTTTTTT
CDR3: CASSLVRTNTGELFF
D: -
V: TRBV7-2
size: -
J: TRBJ2-2

DNA: TGCGCCAGCAGCTCAGGGGGTAAGCCAGATACGCAGTATTTT
CDR3: CASSSGGKPDTQYF
D: TRBD1
V: TRBV5-1
size: -
J: TRBJ2-3

DNA: TGTGCCAGCAGCCGCGACAGGGACTATGGCTACACCTTC
CDR3: CASSRDRDYGYTF
D: TRBD1
V: TRBV11-2
size: -
J: TRBJ1-2

DNA: TGCGCCAGCAGCTCCGGCCGGTACTCCGAGACCCAGTACTTC
CDR3: CASSSGRYSETQYF
D: -
V: TRBV5-1
size: -
J: TRBJ2-5

DNA: TGTGCCAGCTCACCACGCACCGGGGAGCTGTTTTTT
CDR3: CASSPRTGELFF
D: -
V: TRBV18
size: -
J: TRBJ2-2

DNA: TGTGCCAGCAGCCCATGGCGGGGGGTCACAGATACGCAGTATTTT
CDR3: CASSPWRGVTDTQYF
D: TRBD2
V: TRBV7-2
size: -
J: TRBJ2-3